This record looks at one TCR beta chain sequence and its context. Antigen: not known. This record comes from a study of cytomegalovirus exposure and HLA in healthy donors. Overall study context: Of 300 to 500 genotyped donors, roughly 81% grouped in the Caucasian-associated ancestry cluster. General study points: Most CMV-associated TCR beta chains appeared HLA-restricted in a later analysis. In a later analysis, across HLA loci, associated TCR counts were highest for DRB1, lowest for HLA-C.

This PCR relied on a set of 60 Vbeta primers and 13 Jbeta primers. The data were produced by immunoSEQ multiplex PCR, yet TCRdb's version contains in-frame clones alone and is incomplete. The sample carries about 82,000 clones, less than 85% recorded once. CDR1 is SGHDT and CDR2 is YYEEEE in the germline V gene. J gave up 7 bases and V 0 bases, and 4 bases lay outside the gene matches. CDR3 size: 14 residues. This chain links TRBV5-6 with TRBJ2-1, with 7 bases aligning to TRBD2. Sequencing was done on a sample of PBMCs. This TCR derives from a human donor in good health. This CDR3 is CASSLGSRGNEQFF. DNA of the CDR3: TGTGCCAGCAGCTTGGGGTCGCGGGGGAATGAGCAGTTCTTC. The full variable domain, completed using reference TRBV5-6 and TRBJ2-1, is DAGVTQSPTHLIKTRGQQVTLRCSPKSGHDTVSWYQQALGQGPQFIFQYYEEEERQRGNFPDRFSGHQFPNYSSELNVNALLLGDSALYLCASSLGSRGNEQFFGPGTRLTVL.